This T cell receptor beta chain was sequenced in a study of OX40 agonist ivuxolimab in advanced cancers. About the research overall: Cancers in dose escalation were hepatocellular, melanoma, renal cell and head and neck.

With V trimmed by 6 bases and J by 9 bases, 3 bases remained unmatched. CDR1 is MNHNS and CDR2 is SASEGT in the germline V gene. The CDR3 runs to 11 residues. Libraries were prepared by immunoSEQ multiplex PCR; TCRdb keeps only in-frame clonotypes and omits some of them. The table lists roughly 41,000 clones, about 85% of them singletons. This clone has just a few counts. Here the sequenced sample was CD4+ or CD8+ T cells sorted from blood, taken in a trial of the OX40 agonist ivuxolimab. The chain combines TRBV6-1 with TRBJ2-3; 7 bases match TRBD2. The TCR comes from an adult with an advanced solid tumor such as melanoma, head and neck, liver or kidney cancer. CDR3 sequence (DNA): TGTGCCAGCAGGGGGGGGTGGACGCAGTATTTT. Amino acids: CASRGGWTQYF.